The 27 T cell receptor beta chains below were found in one sample sequenced in a study of blood T cell repertoires in COVID-19 (TCRdb year 2020). Library method: the immunoSEQ multiplex PCR assay. In TCRdb, the immuneACCESS table is reduced to in-frame sequences with V and J assigned. These tables do not hold every clone; where another copy was compared, an unresolved V gene accounts for under half, and the others remain unexplained. This sample has around 430,000 clones in its table, and approximately 87% of those were observed once. The leading ten clones occupy around 10% of the sample. Sequenced: PBMCs or T cells enriched from blood (not recorded which). These receptors were collected from a woman in her fifties or sixties who had recovered from COVID-19.

The sample holds one count of this clone. The V gene is TRBV5-8, the J gene TRBJ1-1, with 7 positions matching TRBD1. V gave up 1 base and J gave up 5 bases; unmatched junction bases: 8. Germline V gene data show CDR1 as SGHTS and CDR2 as YDEGEE. This CDR3 region has 15 residues. CDR3 loop: CASSLTGARVTEAFF. The CDR3 DNA reads TGTGCCAGCAGCTTGACAGGGGCTAGGGTGACTGAAGCTTTCTTT.

The chain links TRBV9 to TRBJ2-2; a possible D gene is TRBD2 (5 bases). Trimming removed 1 base at V and 7 bases at J, with 11 bases between. The CDR3 loop spans 14 amino acids. The germline V gene has CDR1 SGDLS and CDR2 YYNGEE. CDR3 loop: CASSVMREGGELFF. In DNA form, the CDR3 reads TGTGCCAGCAGCGTAATGAGGGAAGGCGGGGAGCTGTTTTTT.

This clone was picked up one time. V usage is TRBV12-3 or TRBV12-4 and J usage is TRBJ1-5; D perhaps matches TRBD1 (5 bases). The CDR3 contains 13 residues. Trimming pared 6 bases from V and 4 bases from J, leaving 10 bases between. The CDR3 here is CASRGGPNQPQHF. For the CDR3, the DNA is TGTGCCAGCAGGGGGGGTCCGAATCAGCCCCAGCATTTT.

The V and J genes are TRBV6-5 and TRBJ2-5; possible D gene TRBD2, 6 bases. The CDR3 runs 12 residues. Germline CDR1 reads MNHEY; CDR2 reads SVGAGI. Deletions cut 7 bases from V and 7 bases from J, with 13 bases between. CDR3 nucleotides: TGTGCCAGCATGGGGGGACCCGGGACCCAGTACTTC. As protein: CASMGGPGTQYF.

The rearrangement joins TRBV4-2 to TRBJ2-1; 12 positions match TRBD2. Germline CDR1 LGHNA, CDR2 YNFKEQ. J lost 5 bases, V lost 6 bases, and 2 bases had no gene match. This CDR3 region has 14 residues. The CDR3 here is CASRASGGDNEQFF. The CDR3 DNA sequence: TGTGCCAGCAGAGCTAGCGGGGGGGACAATGAGCAGTTCTTC.

The chain has TRBV19 and TRBJ1-1; unclear D gene. Germline CDR1 LNHDA, CDR2 SQIVND (reference sequence). Trimming removed 9 bases at V and 4 bases at J, with 12 bases between. The length of the CDR3 is 12 residues. The CDR3 protein is CASRLGSTEAFF. The CDR3 DNA sequence: TGTGCCAGCCGCCTTGGGAGCACTGAAGCTTTCTTT.

The chain has TRBV30 and TRBJ2-7, with a tentative D call TRBD1 (6 bases). Trimming removed 0 bases from V and 2 bases from J, with 11 bases in between. The CDR3 spans 14 residues. Germline V CDR1 and CDR2: GTSNPN, SVGIG (reference sequence). The DNA for the CDR3 is TGTGCCTGGAGTGTATTTGGGGGCCCCTACGAGCAGTACTTC. Translated, it gives CAWSVFGGPYEQYF.

The chain recombines TRBV6-5 with TRBJ1-6; tentative D call: TRBD1 (6 bases). The CDR3 runs 14 residues. Germline CDR1 reads MNHEY; CDR2 reads SVGAGI. V shed 7 bases and J shed 5 bases, with 12 bases lying between them. The CDR3 here is CASTGTLNNSPLHF. The DNA for the CDR3 is TGTGCCAGCACCGGGACACTGAATAATTCACCCCTCCACTTT.

This clone was observed once. The chain joins TRBV13 to TRBJ2-3, with 8 bases identical to TRBD2. V gave up 5 bases and J gave up 2 bases; unmatched junction bases: 6. This CDR3 comprises 15 residues. Germline assignment: CDR1 PRHDT and CDR2 FYEKMQ (reference sequence). CDR3 loop: CASSPGGGTTDTQYF. In nucleotides, the CDR3 is TGTGCCAGCAGCCCCGGGGGGGGGACCACAGATACGCAGTATTTT.

V gene TRBV7-9 combines with J gene TRBJ1-6; D gene uncertain. From germline, CDR1 is SEHNR and CDR2 FQNEAQ (reference sequence). CDR3 length: 12 residues. V lost 5 bases and J 10 bases, leaving 9 bases between the germline ends. The CDR3 spells CASSRRASPLHF. DNA of the CDR3: TGTGCCAGCAGCCGCCGCGCCTCACCCCTCCACTTT.

J is TRBJ2-5 and V is TRBV2; D perhaps matches TRBD2 (7 bases). Germline assignment: CDR1 SNHLY and CDR2 FYNNEI. The CDR3 has 15 residues. V was cut by 7 bases and J by 7 bases, with 22 bases left in between. The chain's CDR3 is CASTNGGPLGGTQYF. CDR3 nucleotides: TGTGCCAGCACGAACGGGGGGCCCCTAGGTGGGACCCAGTACTTC.

The chain couples TRBV7-3 to TRBJ1-1; 8 bases are shared with TRBD1. CDR1 and CDR2 (germline): SGHTA, FQGTGA. The CDR3 runs to 15 residues. J lost 5 bases, V lost 0 bases, and 5 bases had no gene match. CDR3 loop: CASSLTATGDTEAFF. As DNA, the CDR3 is TGTGCCAGCAGCTTAACTGCGACAGGGGATACTGAAGCTTTCTTT.

The chain recombines TRBV5-1 with TRBJ1-1, with a possible D match to TRBD1 (6 bases). The CDR3 sequence is 12 residues long. The ends were cut back, 4 bases at V and 5 bases at J, with 9 bases in the middle. Germline V gene sequence: CDR1 SGHRS, CDR2 YFSETQ. The CDR3 reads CASSRDNTEAFF. The CDR3, as DNA: TGCGCCAGCAGCCGGGACAATACTGAAGCTTTCTTT.

V usage is TRBV18 and J usage is TRBJ2-3, with 7 bases lining up with TRBD2. The junction had 9 bases not matched to a gene; V was cut back by 8 bases and J by 4 bases. Germline V gene lookup returns CDR1 KGHSH and CDR2 LQKENI. The CDR3 consists of 14 residues. As DNA, the CDR3 is TGTGCCAGCGGACTAGGCCCGCATCCAGATACGCAGTATTTT. Its protein product is CASGLGPHPDTQYF.

The chain uses TRBV10-1 and TRBJ2-1; 13 bases are a match to TRBD2. CDR3 length equals 15 residues. The germline gives CDR1 WNHNN, CDR2 SYGVQD (reference sequence). Losses at the gene ends were 1 base for V and 6 bases for J; bases not matched to a gene: 0. CDR3 in amino acids: CASSEWTSGGNEQFF. CDR3 DNA: TGCGCCAGCAGTGAGTGGACTAGCGGGGGCAATGAGCAGTTCTTC.

V gene TRBV10-2 combines with J gene TRBJ1-1; D gene ambiguous. Trimming took 4 bases from V and 1 from J, leaving 4 bases between them. The CDR3 length is 12 residues. Germline assignment: CDR1 WSHSY and CDR2 SAAADI. The CDR3 loop reads CASSAGNTEAFF. In DNA form, the CDR3 reads TGCGCCAGCAGTGCCGGGAACACTGAAGCTTTCTTT.

The V call is TRBV18, the J call TRBJ1-1, with a weak D call TRBD1 (5 bases). V lost 2 bases and J lost 10, with 23 bases in between. This CDR3 spans 16 amino acids. CDR1 and CDR2 (germline): KGHSH, LQKENI. In DNA form, the CDR3 reads TGTGCCAGCTCACCAAAAGTAGTGTTTGGAGACAGAGGAGCTTTCTTT. Its protein product is CASSPKVVFGDRGAFF.

This chain uses TRBV7-9 with TRBJ2-2; 8 nucleotides match TRBD2. The V and J ends lost 8 bases and 0 bases, in that order; junction bases with no gene match: 5. CDR1 is SEHNR, CDR2 FQNEAQ, per germline (reference sequence). CDR3 length equals 15 residues. CDR3: CASPGGDANTGELFF. As DNA, the CDR3 is TGTGCCAGCCCCGGGGGGGACGCGAACACCGGGGAGCTGTTTTTT.

The rearrangement uses TRBV6-1 and TRBJ1-4; the D gene is possibly TRBD1 (6 bases). CDR3 length equals 15 residues. Germline CDR1 MNHNS, CDR2 SASEGT. V lost 2 bases, J lost 8 bases, and 15 bases lay in between. The CDR3 spells CASSEFGTSGEKLFF. The CDR3 coding sequence is TGTGCCAGCAGTGAATTCGGGACATCCGGCGAAAAACTGTTTTTT.

The chain recombines TRBV27 with TRBJ2-7, with 10 nucleotides matching TRBD2. The germline V gene has CDR1 MNHEY and CDR2 SMNVEV (reference sequence). This CDR3 is built from 14 residues. The junction had 2 bases not matched to a gene; V was cut back by 5 bases and J by 1 base. DNA for the CDR3: TGTGCCAGCAGTAGGACTAGCGGTTCCTACGAGCAGTACTTC. This sequence encodes CASSRTSGSYEQYF.

This clone was observed once. The chain recombines TRBV18 with TRBJ2-7; D is possibly TRBD1 (6 bases). Germline V CDR1 and CDR2: KGHSH, LQKENI. Deletions cut 3 bases from V and 2 bases from J, with 14 bases between. CDR3 size: 15 residues. The DNA of the CDR3 is TGTGCCAGCTCACCTCCGGGACAAGAGGCCTACGAGCAGTACTTC. Residues: CASSPPGQEAYEQYF. Supplemented by reference TRBV18 and TRBJ2-7, the full variable domain reads NAGVMQNPRHLVRRRGQEARLRCSPMKGHSHVYWYRQLPEEGLKFMVYLQKENIIDESGMPKERFSAEFPKEGPSILRIQQVVRGDSAAYFCASSPPGQEAYEQYFGPGTRLTVT.

This clone appeared once. The gene calls are TRBV3-1 (or the pseudogene TRBV3-2) and TRBJ2-7; a possible D gene is TRBD1 (6 bases). Trimming took 1 base from V and 8 from J, leaving 15 bases between them. Looked up from germline, CDR1 is LGHDT and CDR2 is YNNKEL (reference sequence). The CDR3 consists of 14 residues. The CDR3 loop is CASSQVPSGEKQYF. CDR3 sequence (DNA): TGTGCCAGCAGCCAAGTGCCATCAGGGGAAAAGCAGTACTTC.

The chain has TRBV9 and TRBJ1-2; D is uncertain. Germline V CDR1 and CDR2: SGDLS, YYNGEE. With 4 bases removed from V and 4 bases from J, the gap between germline ends came to 11 bases. CDR3 length equals 13 residues. CDR3 region: CASSPSGSYGYTF. The CDR3 region has the DNA TGTGCCAGCAGCCCCTCGGGATCCTATGGCTACACCTTC. The variable domain in full, with the rest retrieved from reference TRBV9 and TRBJ1-2, is DSGVTQTPKHLITATGQRVTLRCSPRSGDLSVYWYQQSLDQGLQFLIQYYNGEERAKGNILERFSAQQFPDLHSELNLSSLELGDSALYFCASSPSGSYGYTFGSGTRLTVV.

V usage is TRBV19 and J usage is TRBJ2-1, with D maybe TRBD1 (5 bases). Germline lookup yields CDR1 LNHDA and CDR2 SQIVND (reference sequence). Between the trimmed V and J ends, which lost 5 bases and 4 bases, there was a span of 18 bases. The CDR3 totals 16 residues. The CDR3 reads CASSARRGYEYNEQFF. CDR3 nucleotide sequence: TGTGCCAGTAGTGCACGAAGGGGTTACGAGTACAATGAGCAGTTCTTC.

The chain combines TRBV4-3 with TRBJ2-1, with D perhaps TRBD1 (5 bases). The CDR3 consists of 13 residues. V shed 3 bases and J shed 10 bases, with 13 bases lying between them. Looked up from germline, CDR1 is LGHNA and CDR2 is YSLEER. Here the CDR3 reads CASSHPPTEEQFF. The CDR3 coding sequence is TGCGCCAGCAGCCATCCCCCGACAGAAGAGCAGTTCTTC.

This chain uses TRBV6-4 with TRBJ1-6, with D unclear. V was trimmed by 6 bases and J by 7 bases, leaving 10 bases between them. CDR3 size: 13 residues. The germline V gene encodes CDR1 MRHNA and CDR2 SNTAGT. This chain's CDR3 is CASRKEPNSPLHF. The CDR3 DNA follows: TGTGCCAGCAGAAAGGAGCCCAATTCACCCCTCCACTTT.

The chain employs TRBV5-3 and TRBJ2-1; 10 bases fit TRBD2. TRBV5-3 is classed as an ORF, of uncertain function. V trimming: 4 bases; J trimming: 7 bases; junction bases outside the gene matches: 5. This CDR3 contains 14 residues. In DNA form, the CDR3 reads TGTGCCAGAAGCCTAGCGGGGGTTTGTAATGAGCAGTTCTTC. Translated, it gives CARSLAGVCNEQFF.